The clone carrying this TCR beta chain was counted once. Its target is unknown. Naive CD8 populations comprised CD45RO-negative cells positively selected for CCR7, excluding terminally differentiated effector memory CD45RA+ cells. Only Caucasian adults living in Nashville, Tennessee served as donors. This sample was taken from a study of shared clonotypes between healthy human individuals. Overall study context: The people who gave samples were a couple of women and three men aged 18 to 49. The study, taken as a whole, reports: Sampling covered blood only; tissue repertoires likely differ.

Several immunoSEQ plates held equal portions of the genomic DNA taken from each subset. Using immunoSEQ multiplex PCR, the repertoire was profiled, and TCRdb retains in-frame clones only, with some absent. The data hold over 2,000,000 clones, with about 93% observed a single time. The germline V gene encodes CDR1 MRHNA and CDR2 SNTAGT. The CDR3 spans 17 residues. The junction had 13 bases not matched to a gene; V was cut back by 4 bases and J by 6 bases. The rearrangement uses TRBV6-4 and TRBJ2-2; 8 bases are a match to TRBD2. This TCR derives from a man between 18 and 29 years old in good health. Some clones in this sample may be carry-over from other donors' samples. Sequencing was carried out using naive CD8+ T cells from PBMCs. CDR3 sequence reads: CASSGSQLAAGPGELFF. In nucleotides, the CDR3 is TGTGCCAGCAGTGGTTCCCAACTAGCGGCGGGTCCCGGGGAGCTGTTTTTT.